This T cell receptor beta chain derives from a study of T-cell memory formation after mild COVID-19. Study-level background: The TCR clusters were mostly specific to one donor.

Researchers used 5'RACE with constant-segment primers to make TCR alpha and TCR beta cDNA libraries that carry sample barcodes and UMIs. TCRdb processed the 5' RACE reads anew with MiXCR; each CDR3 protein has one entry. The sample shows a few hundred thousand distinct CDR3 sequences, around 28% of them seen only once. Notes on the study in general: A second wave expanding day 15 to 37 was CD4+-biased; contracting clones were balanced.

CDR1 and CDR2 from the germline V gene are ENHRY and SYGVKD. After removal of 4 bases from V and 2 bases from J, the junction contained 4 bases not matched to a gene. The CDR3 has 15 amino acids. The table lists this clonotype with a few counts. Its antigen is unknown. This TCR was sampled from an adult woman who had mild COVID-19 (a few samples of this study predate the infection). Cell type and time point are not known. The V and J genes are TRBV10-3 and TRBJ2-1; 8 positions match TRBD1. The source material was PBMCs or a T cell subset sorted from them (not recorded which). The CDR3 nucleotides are TGTGCCATCAGTGGGGAGACAGGGGCCTACAATGAGCAGTTCTTC. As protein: CAISGETGAYNEQFF.